This T cell receptor beta chain was identified during a study of T cell responses to AZD1222 COVID-19 vaccine. Across the study: Researchers grouped second doses given at about 4 or about 12 weeks into one pool.

The V gene end was trimmed by 7 bases and the J gene end by 4 bases; junction bases not matched to a gene: 7. Germline CDR1 reads MNHEY; CDR2 reads SVGAGI. CDR3 length: 13 residues. With respect to this clone: As yet, its antigen is unknown.

Study findings and constraints: As reported, nearly half of all spike-specific TCRs target variant regions that are unmutated. Sampling that yielded the repertoires occurred only after the peak T cell response. CD4 TCRs covered the whole spike, strongest at regions 160-218 and 743-854.

Libraries were prepared by immunoSEQ multiplex PCR; TCRdb keeps only in-frame clonotypes and omits some of them. The table records approximately 100,000 clones, 80% to 90% of them present only once. This sequence joins TRBV6-5 and TRBJ2-7; 7 positions match TRBD2. The receptor was derived from an adult in good health. The sample here was peripheral blood, taken on day 0 of AZD1222 vaccination. The CDR3 DNA reads as TGTGCCAGCATGGACGGGGGAGGGTACGAGCAGTACTTC. Translating it yields CASMDGGGYEQYF.